These 3 T cell receptor beta chains share one sample of origin, sequenced in a study of cytomegalovirus exposure and HLA in healthy donors. PCR primers comprised 60 Vbeta and 13 Jbeta primers. Generated by immunoSEQ multiplex PCR, the TCRdb table keeps only in-frame clones and is missing some. The sample's table shows about 62,000 clones. Sequencing was performed on PBMCs. Source of these receptors: a man aged 30 to 39 in good health and CMV-seropositive.

The chain recombines TRBV4-1 with TRBJ2-1; perhaps TRBD2 as D (6 bases). The germline V gene encodes CDR1 MGHRA and CDR2 YSYEKL. V gave up 4 bases and J gave up 8 bases, with 18 bases separating them. CDR3 size: 15 residues. CDR3 sequence (DNA): TGCGCCAGCAGCCCGACTAGAGGGAGAGACGATGAGCAGTTCTTC. Its translation is CASSPTRGRDDEQFF.

V and J are TRBV7-9 and TRBJ2-7; the match to TRBD1 covers 7 bases. V lost 8 bases to trimming and J lost 2 bases; unmatched junction nucleotides: 3. From germline, CDR1 is SEHNR and CDR2 FQNEAQ (reference sequence). The CDR3 has 12 residues. The CDR3 reads CASAGQAYEQYF. The CDR3, as DNA: TGTGCCAGCGCAGGACAGGCCTACGAGCAGTACTTC.

J is TRBJ1-2 and V is TRBV30; no clear D. The CDR3 covers 12 residues. Trimming took 0 bases from V and 7 from J, leaving 9 bases between them. From germline, CDR1 is GTSNPN and CDR2 SVGIG (reference sequence). The CDR3 loop is CAWSVSGSGYTF. The CDR3 DNA reads TGTGCCTGGAGTGTGTCAGGAAGTGGCTACACCTTC.